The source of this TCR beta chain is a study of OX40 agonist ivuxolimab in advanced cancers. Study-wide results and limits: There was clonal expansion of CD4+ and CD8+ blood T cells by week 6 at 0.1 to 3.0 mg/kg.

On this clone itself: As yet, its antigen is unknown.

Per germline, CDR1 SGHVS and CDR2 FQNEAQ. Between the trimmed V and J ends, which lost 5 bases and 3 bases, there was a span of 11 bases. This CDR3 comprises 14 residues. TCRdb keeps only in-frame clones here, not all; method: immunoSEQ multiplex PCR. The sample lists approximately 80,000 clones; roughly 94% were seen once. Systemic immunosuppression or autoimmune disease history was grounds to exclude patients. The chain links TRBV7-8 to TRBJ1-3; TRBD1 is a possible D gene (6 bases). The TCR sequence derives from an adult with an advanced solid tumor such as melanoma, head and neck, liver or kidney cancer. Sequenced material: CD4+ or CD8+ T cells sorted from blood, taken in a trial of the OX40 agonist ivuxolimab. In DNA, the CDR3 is TGTGCCAGCAGCACACCAGGGGTTGGAAACACCATATATTTT. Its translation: CASSTPGVGNTIYF.